The present T cell receptor (beta chain) was sequenced within a study of T-cell memory formation after mild COVID-19. Study-level points and caveats: A second wave expanding day 15 to 37 was CD4+-biased; contracting clones were balanced. Pre-infection memory harbored some responding clones, suggesting cross-reactive memory joined.

TCRdb reprocessed the 5' RACE reads with MiXCR, giving one entry per CDR3 protein. The sample records 250,000 to 300,000 distinct CDR3 sequences, around 15% being singletons. About this clonotype itself: The antigen remains undetermined.

Sequenced material: PBMCs or a T cell subset sorted from them (not recorded which). This receptor was identified in a man aged 18 to 30 who had mild COVID-19 (a few samples of this study predate the infection). Cell type and time point are not known.

CDR3: CASSHRDRDYEQYF. CDR3 coding DNA: TGTGCCAGCAGCCACCGGGACAGGGACTACGAGCAGTACTTC. The rearrangement links TRBV3-1 to TRBJ2-7, with 9 bases fitting TRBD1. The ends lost 3 bases at V and 3 bases at J; junction bases unmatched: 3. Per the germline V gene, CDR1 is LGHDT and CDR2 is YNNKEL (reference sequence). The CDR3 has 14 residues.